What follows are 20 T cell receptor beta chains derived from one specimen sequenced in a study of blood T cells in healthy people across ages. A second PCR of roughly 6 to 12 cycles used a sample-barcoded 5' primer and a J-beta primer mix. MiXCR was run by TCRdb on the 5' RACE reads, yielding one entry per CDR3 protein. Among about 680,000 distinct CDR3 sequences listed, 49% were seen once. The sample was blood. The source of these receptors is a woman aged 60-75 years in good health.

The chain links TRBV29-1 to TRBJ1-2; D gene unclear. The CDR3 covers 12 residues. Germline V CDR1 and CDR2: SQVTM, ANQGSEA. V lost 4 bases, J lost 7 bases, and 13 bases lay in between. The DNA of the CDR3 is TGCAGCGTTGTATCCACGGTTCGTGGCTACACCTTC. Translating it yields CSVVSTVRGYTF.

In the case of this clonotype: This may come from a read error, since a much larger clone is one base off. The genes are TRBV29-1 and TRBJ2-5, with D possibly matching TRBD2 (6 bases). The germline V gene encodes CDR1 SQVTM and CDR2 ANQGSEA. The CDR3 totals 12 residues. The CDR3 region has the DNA TGCCGCGTTGACCGAGACGGGGGGACCCAGTACTTC. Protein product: CRVDRDGGTQYF. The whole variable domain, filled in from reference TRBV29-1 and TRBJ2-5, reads SAVISQKPSRDICQRGTSLTIQCQVDSQVTMMFWYRQQPGQSLTLIATANQGSEATYESGFVIDKFPISRPNLTFSTLTVSNMSPEDSSIYLCRVDRDGGTQYFGPGTRLLVL.

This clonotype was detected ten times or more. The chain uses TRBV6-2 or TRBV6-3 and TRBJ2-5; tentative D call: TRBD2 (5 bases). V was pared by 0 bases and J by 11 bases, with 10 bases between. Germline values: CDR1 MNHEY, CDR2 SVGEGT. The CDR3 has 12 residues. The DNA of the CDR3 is TGTGCCAGCAGTTACTCCGGGGTTGAGCAGTACTTC. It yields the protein CASSYSGVEQYF.

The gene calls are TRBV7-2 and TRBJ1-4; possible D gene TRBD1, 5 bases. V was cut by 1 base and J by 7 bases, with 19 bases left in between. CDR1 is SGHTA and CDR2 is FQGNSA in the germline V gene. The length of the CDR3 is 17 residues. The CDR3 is CASSLETPGPGAEKLFF. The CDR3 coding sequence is TGTGCCAGCAGCTTAGAAACACCGGGACCGGGAGCTGAAAAACTGTTTTTT.

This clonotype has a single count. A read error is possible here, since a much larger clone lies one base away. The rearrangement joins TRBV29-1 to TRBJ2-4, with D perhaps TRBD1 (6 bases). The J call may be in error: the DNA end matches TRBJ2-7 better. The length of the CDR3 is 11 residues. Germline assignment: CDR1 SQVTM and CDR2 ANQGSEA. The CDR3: CGVYRVGEQYF. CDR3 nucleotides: TGCGGCGTCTACAGGGTCGGCGAGCAGTACTTC.

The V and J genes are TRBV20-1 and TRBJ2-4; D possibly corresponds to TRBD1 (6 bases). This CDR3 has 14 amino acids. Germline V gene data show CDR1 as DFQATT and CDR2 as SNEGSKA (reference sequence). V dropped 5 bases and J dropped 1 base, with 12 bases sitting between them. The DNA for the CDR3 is TGCAGTGCTGGGGACACCCTGGCCAAAAACATTCAGTACTTC. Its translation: CSAGDTLAKNIQYF.

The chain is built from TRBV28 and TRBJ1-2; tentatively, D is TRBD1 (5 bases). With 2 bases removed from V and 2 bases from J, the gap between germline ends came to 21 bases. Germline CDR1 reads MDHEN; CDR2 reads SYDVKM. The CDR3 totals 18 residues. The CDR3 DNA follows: TGTGCCAGCAGTTTAAAGCCCTGGGGTCAGGGAGGAAACTATGGCTACACCTTC. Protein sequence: CASSLKPWGQGGNYGYTF.

Here the CDR3 reads CASSLGNRDNYGYTF. The CDR3 DNA reads TGTGCCAGCAGTTTGGGGAACAGGGATAACTATGGCTACACCTTC. This rearrangement joins TRBV28 to TRBJ1-2, with a possible D match to TRBD1 (6 bases). CDR3 length: 15 amino acids. Trimming pared 3 bases from V and 1 base from J, leaving 12 bases between. Germline V lookup: CDR1 MDHEN, CDR2 SYDVKM.

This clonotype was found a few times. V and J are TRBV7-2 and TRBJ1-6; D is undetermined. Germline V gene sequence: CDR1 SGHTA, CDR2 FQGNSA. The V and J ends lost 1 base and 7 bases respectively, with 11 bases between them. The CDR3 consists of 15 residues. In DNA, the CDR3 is TGTGCCAGCAGCTTAGGGGTCGGCCTCAATTCACCCCTCCACTTT. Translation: CASSLGVGLNSPLHF.

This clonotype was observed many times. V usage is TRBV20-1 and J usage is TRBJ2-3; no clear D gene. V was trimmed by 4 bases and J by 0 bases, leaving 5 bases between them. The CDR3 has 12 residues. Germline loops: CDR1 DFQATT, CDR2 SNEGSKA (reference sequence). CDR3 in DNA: TGCAGTGCTAACCCTAGCACAGATACGCAGTATTTT. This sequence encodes CSANPSTDTQYF.

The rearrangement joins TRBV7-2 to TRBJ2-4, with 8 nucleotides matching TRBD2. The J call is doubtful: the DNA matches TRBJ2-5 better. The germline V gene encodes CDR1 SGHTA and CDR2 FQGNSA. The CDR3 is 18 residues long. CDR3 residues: CASSRRPWQREFRETQYF. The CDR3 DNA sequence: TGTGCCAGCAGCCGGCGGCCCTGGCAGCGGGAGTTTCGAGAGACCCAGTACTTC.

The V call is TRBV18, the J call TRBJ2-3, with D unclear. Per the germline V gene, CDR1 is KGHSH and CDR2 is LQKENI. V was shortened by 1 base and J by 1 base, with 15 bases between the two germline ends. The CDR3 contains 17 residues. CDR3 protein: CASSPLMLAAGTDTQYF. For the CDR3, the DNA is TGTGCCAGCTCACCACTAATGCTGGCGGCTGGCACAGATACGCAGTATTTT.

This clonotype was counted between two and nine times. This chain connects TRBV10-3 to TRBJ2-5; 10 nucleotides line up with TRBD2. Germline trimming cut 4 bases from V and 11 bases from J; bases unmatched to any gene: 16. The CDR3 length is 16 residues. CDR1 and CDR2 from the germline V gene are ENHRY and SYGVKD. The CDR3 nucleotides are TGTGCCATCAGTGTAGGAGCGGGAGGGCCAGTAAATGAGCAGTACTTC. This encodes CAISVGAGGPVNEQYF.

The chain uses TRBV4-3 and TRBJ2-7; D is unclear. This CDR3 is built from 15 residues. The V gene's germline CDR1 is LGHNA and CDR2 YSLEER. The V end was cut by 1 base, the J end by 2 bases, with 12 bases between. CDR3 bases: TGCGCCAGCAGCCAAGGGGTCCTCGGAGCCTACGAGCAGTACTTC. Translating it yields CASSQGVLGAYEQYF.

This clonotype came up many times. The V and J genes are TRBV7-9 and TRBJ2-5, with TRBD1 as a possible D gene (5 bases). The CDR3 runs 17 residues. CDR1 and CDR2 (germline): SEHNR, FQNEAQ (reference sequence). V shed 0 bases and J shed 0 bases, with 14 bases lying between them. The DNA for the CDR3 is TGTGCCAGCAGCTTAGCCATCGGGCAGGGCCACCAAGAGACCCAGTACTTC. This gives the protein CASSLAIGQGHQETQYF.

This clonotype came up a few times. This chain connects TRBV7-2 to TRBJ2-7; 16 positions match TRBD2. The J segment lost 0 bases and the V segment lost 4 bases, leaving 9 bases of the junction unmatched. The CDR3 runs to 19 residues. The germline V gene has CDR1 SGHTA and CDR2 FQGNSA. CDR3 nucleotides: TGTGCCAGCAGCTCTGCGGGGACTAGCGGGAGGGGCAGCTCCTACGAGCAGTACTTC. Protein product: CASSSAGTSGRGSSYEQYF. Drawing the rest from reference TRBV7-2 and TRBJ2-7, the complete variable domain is GAGVSQSPSNKVTEKGKDVELRCDPISGHTALYWYRQSLGQGLEFLIYFQGNSAPDKSGLPSDRFSAERTGGSVSTLTIQRTQQEDSAVYLCASSSAGTSGRGSSYEQYFGPGTRLTVT.

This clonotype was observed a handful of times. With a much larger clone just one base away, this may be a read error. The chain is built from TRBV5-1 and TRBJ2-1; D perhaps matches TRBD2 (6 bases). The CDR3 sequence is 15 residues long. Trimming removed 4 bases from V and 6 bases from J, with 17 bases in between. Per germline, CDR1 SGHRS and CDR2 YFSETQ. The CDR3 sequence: CASSEGRVGGNEQFF. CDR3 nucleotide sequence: TGCGCCAGCAGCGAGGGACGAGTCGGGGGCAATGAGCAGTTCTTC.

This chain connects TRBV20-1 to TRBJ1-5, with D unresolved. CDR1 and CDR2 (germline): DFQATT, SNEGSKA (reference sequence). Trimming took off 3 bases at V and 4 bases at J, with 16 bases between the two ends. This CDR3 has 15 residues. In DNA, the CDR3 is TGCAGTGCTAGGCGCGCTGAGTTGGGGAATCAGCCCCAGCATTTT. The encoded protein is CSARRAELGNQPQHF.

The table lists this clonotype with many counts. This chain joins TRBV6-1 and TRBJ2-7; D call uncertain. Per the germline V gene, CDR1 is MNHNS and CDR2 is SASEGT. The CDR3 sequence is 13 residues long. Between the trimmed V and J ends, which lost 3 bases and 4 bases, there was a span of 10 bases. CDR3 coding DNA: TGTGCCAGCAGTGACAGCCAGCTTTACGAGCAGTACTTC. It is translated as CASSDSQLYEQYF.

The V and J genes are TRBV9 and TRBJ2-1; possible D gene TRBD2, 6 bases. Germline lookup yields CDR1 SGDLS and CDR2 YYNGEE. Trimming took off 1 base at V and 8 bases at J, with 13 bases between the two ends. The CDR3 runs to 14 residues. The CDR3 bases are TGTGCCAGCAGCGTACTGTGGGAGGCGGATGAGCAGTTCTTC. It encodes CASSVLWEADEQFF.